One TCR beta chain is described in this entry. This record belongs to a study of monozygotic twins with inflammatory bowel disease. The CDR3 loop spans 15 amino acids. Germline CDR1 SGHNT, CDR2 YYREEE (reference sequence). Reprocessing the 5' RACE reads, TCRdb reports a single entry for every CDR3 protein and omits DNA. The sample has about 330,000 distinct CDR3 sequences. The gene calls are TRBV5-4 and TRBJ1-2; the TCRdb call, TRBD1, lacks DNA for checking. The source of this sequence is a human donor with ulcerative colitis or Crohn's disease, or a healthy co-twin of an affected twin (not recorded which). The sequencing input was blood. CDR3 amino acids: CASSLGGGPWYGYTF.